The text below deals with one TCR beta chain. Germline CDR1 reads DFQATT; CDR2 reads SNEGSKA (reference sequence). The CDR3 length is 15 residues. The V and J ends lost 3 bases and 7 bases respectively, with 21 bases between them. This sample is drawn from a study of blood T cell repertoires in COVID-19. The protocol was immunoSEQ multiplex PCR, while the TCRdb copy is restricted to in-frame clones and leaves out a portion. The table includes 260,000 or so clones, over 80% detected once. This clonotype was sampled from a woman aged 25-40 years with acute COVID-19. The chain is built from TRBV20-1 and TRBJ1-2, with D perhaps matching TRBD1 (5 bases). Sequenced input: PBMCs or T cells enriched from blood (not recorded which). As DNA, the CDR3 is TGCAGTGCTAGTTCCGCCGGGACTGCAGGCGCTGGCTACACCTTC. It translates to CSASSAGTAGAGYTF.